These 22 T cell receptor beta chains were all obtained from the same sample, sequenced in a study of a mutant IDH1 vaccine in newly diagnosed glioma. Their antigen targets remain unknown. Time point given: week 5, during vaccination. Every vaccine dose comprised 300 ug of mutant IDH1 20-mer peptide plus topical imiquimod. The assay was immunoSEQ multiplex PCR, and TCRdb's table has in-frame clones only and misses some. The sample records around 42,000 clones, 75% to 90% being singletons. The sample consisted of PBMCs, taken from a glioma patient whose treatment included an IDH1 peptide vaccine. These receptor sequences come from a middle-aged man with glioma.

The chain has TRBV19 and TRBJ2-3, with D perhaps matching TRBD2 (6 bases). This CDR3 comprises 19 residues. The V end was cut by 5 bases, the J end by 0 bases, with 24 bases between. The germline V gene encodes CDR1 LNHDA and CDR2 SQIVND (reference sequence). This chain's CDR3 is CASSSNPSVGSLSTDTQYF. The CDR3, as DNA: TGTGCCAGTAGTTCTAACCCTAGCGTCGGGAGCCTTAGCACAGATACGCAGTATTTT.

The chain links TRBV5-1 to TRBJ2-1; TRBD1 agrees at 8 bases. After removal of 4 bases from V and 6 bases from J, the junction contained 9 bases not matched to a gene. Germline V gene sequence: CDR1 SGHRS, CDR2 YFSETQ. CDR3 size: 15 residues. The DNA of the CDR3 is TGCGCCAGCAGCGGCGTCCCGGGACAGGTCAATGAGCAGTTCTTC. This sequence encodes CASSGVPGQVNEQFF. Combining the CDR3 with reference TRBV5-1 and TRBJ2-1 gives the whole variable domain KAGVTQTPRYLIKTRGQQVTLSCSPISGHRSVSWYQQTPGQGLQFLFEYFSETQRNKGNFPGRFSGRQFSNSRSEMNVSTLELGDSALYLCASSGVPGQVNEQFFGPGTRLTVL.

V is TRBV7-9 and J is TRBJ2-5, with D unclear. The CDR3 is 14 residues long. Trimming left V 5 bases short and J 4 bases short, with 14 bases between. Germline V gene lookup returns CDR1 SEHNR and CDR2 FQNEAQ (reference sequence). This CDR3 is CASSVPAPGETQYF. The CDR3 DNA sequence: TGTGCCAGCAGCGTACCGGCGCCTGGAGAGACCCAGTACTTC.

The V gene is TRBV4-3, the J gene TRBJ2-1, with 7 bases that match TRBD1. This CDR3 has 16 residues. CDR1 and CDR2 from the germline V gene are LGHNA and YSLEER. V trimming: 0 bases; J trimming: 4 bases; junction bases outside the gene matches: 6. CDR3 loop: CASSQERWGQYNEQFF. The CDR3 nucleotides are TGCGCCAGCAGCCAAGAGAGGTGGGGACAGTACAATGAGCAGTTCTTC.

The CDR3 DNA reads as TGTGCCAGCAGCTTAGGGATGAGCGCTTACGAGCAGTACTTC. Translating gives CASSLGMSAYEQYF. V and J are TRBV7-2 and TRBJ2-7; D uncertain. Trimming cost V 1 base and J 4 bases, with 11 bases left between them. CDR1 and CDR2 (germline): SGHTA, FQGNSA. The CDR3 spans 14 residues.

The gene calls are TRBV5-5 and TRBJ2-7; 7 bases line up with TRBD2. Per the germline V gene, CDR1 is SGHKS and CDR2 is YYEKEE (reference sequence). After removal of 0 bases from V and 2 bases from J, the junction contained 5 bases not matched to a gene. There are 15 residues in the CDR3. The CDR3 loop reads CASSLGAGETYEQYF. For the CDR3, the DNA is TGTGCCAGCAGCTTGGGGGCGGGAGAGACCTACGAGCAGTACTTC.

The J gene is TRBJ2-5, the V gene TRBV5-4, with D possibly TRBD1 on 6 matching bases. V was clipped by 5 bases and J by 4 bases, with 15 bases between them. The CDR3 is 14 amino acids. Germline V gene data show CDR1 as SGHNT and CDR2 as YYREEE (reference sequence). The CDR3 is CASRSQGSRETQYF. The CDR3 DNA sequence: TGTGCCAGCAGGTCTCAGGGGTCACGAGAGACCCAGTACTTC.

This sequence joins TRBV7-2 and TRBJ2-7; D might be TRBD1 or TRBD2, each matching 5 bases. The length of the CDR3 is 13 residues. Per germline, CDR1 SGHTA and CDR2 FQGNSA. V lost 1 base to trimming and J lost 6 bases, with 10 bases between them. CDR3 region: CASSLVGTAEQYF. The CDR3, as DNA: TGTGCCAGCAGCTTAGTTGGGACGGCCGAGCAGTACTTC.

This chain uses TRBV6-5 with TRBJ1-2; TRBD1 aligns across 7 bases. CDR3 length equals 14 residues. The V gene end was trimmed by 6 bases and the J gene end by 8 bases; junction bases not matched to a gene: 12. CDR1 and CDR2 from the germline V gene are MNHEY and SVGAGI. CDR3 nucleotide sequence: TGTGCCAGCAGCTATGGAGGGGGCGGTCAAGGCTACACCTTC. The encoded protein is CASSYGGGGQGYTF.

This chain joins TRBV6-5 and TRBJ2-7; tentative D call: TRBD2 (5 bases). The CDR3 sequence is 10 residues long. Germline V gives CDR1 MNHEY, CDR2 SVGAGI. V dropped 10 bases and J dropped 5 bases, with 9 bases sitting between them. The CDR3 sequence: CAIRGHEQYF. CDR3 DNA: TGTGCCATTAGAGGGCACGAGCAGTACTTC.

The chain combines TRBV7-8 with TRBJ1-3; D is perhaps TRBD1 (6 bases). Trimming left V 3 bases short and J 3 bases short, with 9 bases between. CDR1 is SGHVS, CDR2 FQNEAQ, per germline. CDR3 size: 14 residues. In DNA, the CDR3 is TGTGCCAGCAGCTTGGGGGGGCTTGGAAACACCATATATTTT. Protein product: CASSLGGLGNTIYF.

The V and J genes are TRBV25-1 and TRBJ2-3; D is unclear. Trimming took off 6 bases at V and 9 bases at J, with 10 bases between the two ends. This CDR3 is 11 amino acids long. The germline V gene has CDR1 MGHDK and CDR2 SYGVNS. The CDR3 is CASSAGRTQYF. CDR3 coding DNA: TGTGCCAGCAGCGCTGGACGCACGCAGTATTTT.

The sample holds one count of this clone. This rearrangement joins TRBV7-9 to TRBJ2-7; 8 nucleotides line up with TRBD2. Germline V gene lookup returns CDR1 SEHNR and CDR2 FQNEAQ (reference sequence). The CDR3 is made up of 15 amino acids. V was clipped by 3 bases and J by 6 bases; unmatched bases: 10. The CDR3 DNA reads TGTGCCAGCAGCTTCCCCCAGCGGGAGAGGATCGAGCAGTACTTC. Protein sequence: CASSFPQRERIEQYF. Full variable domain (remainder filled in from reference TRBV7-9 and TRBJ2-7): DTGVSQNPRHKITKRGQNVTFRCDPISEHNRLYWYRQTLGQGPEFLTYFQNEAQLEKSRLLSDRFSAERPKGSFSTLEIQRTEQGDSAMYLCASSFPQRERIEQYFGPGTRLTVT.

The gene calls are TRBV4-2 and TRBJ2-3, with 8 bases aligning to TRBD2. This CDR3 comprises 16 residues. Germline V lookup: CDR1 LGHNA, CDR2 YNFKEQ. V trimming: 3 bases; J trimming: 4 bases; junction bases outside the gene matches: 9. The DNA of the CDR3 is TGTGCCAGCAGCCACTACATCAGCGGGAGCTCAGATACGCAGTATTTT. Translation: CASSHYISGSSDTQYF.

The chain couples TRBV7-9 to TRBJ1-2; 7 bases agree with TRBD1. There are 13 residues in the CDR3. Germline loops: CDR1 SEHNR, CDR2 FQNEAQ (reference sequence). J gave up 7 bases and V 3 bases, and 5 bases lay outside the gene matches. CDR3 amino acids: CASSLRQGAGYTF. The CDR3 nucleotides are TGTGCCAGCAGCTTGAGACAGGGTGCTGGCTACACCTTC.

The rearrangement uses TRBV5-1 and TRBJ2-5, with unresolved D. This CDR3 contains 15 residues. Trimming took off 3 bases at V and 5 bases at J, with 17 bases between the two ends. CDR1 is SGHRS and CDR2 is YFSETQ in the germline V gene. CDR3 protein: CASSSLDPNKETQYF. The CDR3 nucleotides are TGCGCCAGCAGCTCGCTCGACCCCAACAAGGAGACCCAGTACTTC.

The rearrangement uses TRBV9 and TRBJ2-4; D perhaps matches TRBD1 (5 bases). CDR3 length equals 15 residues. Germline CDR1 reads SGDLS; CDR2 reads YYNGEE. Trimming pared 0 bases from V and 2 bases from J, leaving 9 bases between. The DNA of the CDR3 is TGTGCCAGCAGCGTAGGTCAGGGTACCAAAAACATTCAGTACTTC. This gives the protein CASSVGQGTKNIQYF.

The CDR3 DNA reads as TGTGCCAGTAGTCCCGGGGACGAGCAGTACTTC. Protein: CASSPGDEQYF. The chain uses TRBV19 and TRBJ2-7; D is perhaps TRBD2 (5 bases). V shed 5 bases and J shed 5 bases, with 7 bases lying between them. Germline V gives CDR1 LNHDA, CDR2 SQIVND (reference sequence). This CDR3 is 11 amino acids long.

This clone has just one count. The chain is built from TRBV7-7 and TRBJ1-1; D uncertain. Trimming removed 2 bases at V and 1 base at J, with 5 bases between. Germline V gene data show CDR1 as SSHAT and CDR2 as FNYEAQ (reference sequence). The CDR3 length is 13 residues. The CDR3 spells CASSLRRNTEAFF. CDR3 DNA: TGTGCCAGCAGCTTACGTAGGAACACTGAAGCTTTCTTT.

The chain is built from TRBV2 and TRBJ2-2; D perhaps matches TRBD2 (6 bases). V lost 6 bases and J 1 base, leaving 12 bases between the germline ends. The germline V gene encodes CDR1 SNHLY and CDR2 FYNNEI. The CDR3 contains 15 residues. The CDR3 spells CASRLEGGNTGELFF. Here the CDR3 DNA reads TGTGCCAGCAGGTTAGAGGGAGGGAACACCGGGGAGCTGTTTTTT.

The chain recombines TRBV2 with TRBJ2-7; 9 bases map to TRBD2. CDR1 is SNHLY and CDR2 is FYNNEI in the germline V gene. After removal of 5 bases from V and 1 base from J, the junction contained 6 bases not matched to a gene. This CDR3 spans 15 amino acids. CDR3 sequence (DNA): TGTGCCAGCAGTCTGAGCGGGAGGTTATCCTACGAGCAGTACTTC. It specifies CASSLSGRLSYEQYF.

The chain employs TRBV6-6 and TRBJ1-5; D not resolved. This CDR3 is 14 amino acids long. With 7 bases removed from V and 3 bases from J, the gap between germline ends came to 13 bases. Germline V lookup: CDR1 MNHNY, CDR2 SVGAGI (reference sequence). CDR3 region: CASTDTLSNQPQHF. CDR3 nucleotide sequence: TGTGCCAGCACAGACACCCTCTCCAATCAGCCCCAGCATTTT.